The 9 T cell receptor beta chains in this list originate from one sample, sequenced in a study of blood T cell repertoires in COVID-19. The repertoire was sequenced with immunoSEQ multiplex PCR; TCRdb's copy has only in-frame clones and lacks some. The data hold roughly 70,000 clones, with around 77% observed a single time. The sequenced sample consisted of peripheral blood. The receptor set was obtained from a man between 70 and 80 years old with COVID-19, enrolled during active disease.

This clone was counted between two and nine times. V usage is TRBV28 and J usage is TRBJ1-2; 8 bases are a match to TRBD1. From germline, CDR1 is MDHEN and CDR2 SYDVKM. Trimming at V came to 4 bases and at J to 1 base, leaving 8 bases not matched to a gene. CDR3 length: 16 residues. CDR3 coding DNA: TGTGCCAGCAGTTGGCCAGGGGGCGCCCTTAACTATGGCTACACCTTC. Its protein is CASSWPGGALNYGYTF.

The rearrangement links TRBV18 to TRBJ1-5; 8 bases align to TRBD1. The CDR3 length is 15 residues. Losses at the gene ends were 5 bases for V and 10 bases for J; bases not matched to a gene: 13. The germline gives CDR1 KGHSH, CDR2 LQKENI. CDR3 nucleotides: TGTGCCAGCTCATCTGGACAGGGATATCTCATCCCCCAGCATTTT. It translates to CASSSGQGYLIPQHF.

By share, this clone ranks as medium-sized (0.01 to 0.1%). Other nucleotide sequences in the sample specify the same CDR3. This sequence joins TRBV7-9 and TRBJ1-1; D call uncertain. CDR3 size: 14 residues. Trimming took off 2 bases at V and 0 bases at J, with 7 bases between the two ends. CDR1 and CDR2 from the germline V gene are SEHNR and FQNEAQ (reference sequence). CDR3 nucleotides: TGTGCCAGCAGCTTATCCAGGTTGAACACTGAAGCTTTCTTT. Its translation: CASSLSRLNTEAFF.

The table lists this clone with a few counts. The genes are TRBV30 and TRBJ1-2; D is uncertain. Per the germline V gene, CDR1 is GTSNPN and CDR2 is SVGIG (reference sequence). CDR3 size: 13 residues. V shed 2 bases and J shed 5 bases, with 12 bases lying between them. CDR3 DNA sequence: TGTGCCTGGAGTCCCACCGGGATATATGGCTACACCTTC. Protein sequence: CAWSPTGIYGYTF.

V usage is TRBV5-5 and J usage is TRBJ1-4; a possible D gene is TRBD1 (5 bases). Trimming removed 4 bases from V and 10 bases from J, with 20 bases in between. Per the germline V gene, CDR1 is SGHKS and CDR2 is YYEKEE (reference sequence). CDR3 length: 15 amino acids. CDR3 residues: CASSTFPDKLGKLFF. The CDR3 DNA follows: TGTGCCAGCAGCACCTTTCCGGACAAGTTGGGAAAACTGTTTTTT.

This chain joins TRBV4-1 and TRBJ1-4; 8 positions agree with TRBD1. The CDR3 contains 18 residues. With 0 bases clipped from V and 16 bases from J, the junction kept 22 bases outside the gene matches. The germline gives CDR1 MGHRA, CDR2 YSYEKL. This CDR3 reads CASSQDAGGFDGFSTRFF. Here the CDR3 DNA reads TGCGCCAGCAGCCAAGACGCAGGGGGCTTTGACGGTTTCTCGACGCGGTTTTTT.

This clone was observed once. J is TRBJ2-1 and V is TRBV7-2; TRBD2 agrees at 10 bases. The CDR3 has 15 amino acids. CDR1 is SGHTA and CDR2 is FQGNSA in the germline V gene. With 4 bases clipped from V and 4 bases from J, the junction kept 4 bases outside the gene matches. The CDR3 region has the DNA TGTGCCAGCAGCTACACTAGCGGGGAATACAATGAGCAGTTCTTC. It codes for CASSYTSGEYNEQFF.

The chain employs TRBV7-2 and TRBJ2-7; 13 bases are a match to TRBD2. Per the germline V gene, CDR1 is SGHTA and CDR2 is FQGNSA. V gave up 0 bases and J gave up 9 bases; unmatched junction bases: 5. The CDR3 extends over 15 amino acids. The CDR3, as DNA: TGTGCCAGCAGCTTAGCGCCGGGACTAGCGGGGCCGCAGTACTTC. Protein product: CASSLAPGLAGPQYF.

The CDR3 nucleotides read TGCGCCAGCAGGGGCGGGCAGGGGGCTTTCTACGAGCAGTACTTC. Translation gives CASRGGQGAFYEQYF. The rearrangement links TRBV5-1 to TRBJ2-7, with TRBD1 matching 8 bases. The germline CDR1 and CDR2 sequences are SGHRS and YFSETQ. The CDR3 is 15 residues long. J gave up 3 bases and V 5 bases, and 10 bases lay outside the gene matches.